Below are 28 T cell receptor beta chains sequenced from a single sample in a study of Ad26.COV2.S vaccination and SARS-CoV-2 variants. Regarding treatment: about 20 received Ad26.COV2.S at low or high dose, single or two shots; roughly 5 received placebo; per-sample allocation not given. After the first vaccine or placebo injection, samples were drawn on day 63. The table came from immunoSEQ multiplex PCR; TCRdb's copy has only in-frame clones and leaves some out. Among about 350,000 clones, roughly 84% were seen once, and the ten largest hold around 3.6%. The sequencing here drew on peripheral blood, taken in a trial of Ad26.COV2.S vaccine versus placebo. The receptor set was obtained from a person aged 18 to 65 who received the Ad26.COV2.S COVID-19 vaccine or a placebo.

The chain carries TRBV11-3 and TRBJ2-3; D is perhaps TRBD2 (6 bases). Germline assignment: CDR1 SGHNT and CDR2 YENEEA. The CDR3 runs to 15 residues. With 5 bases removed from V and 2 bases from J, the gap between germline ends came to 14 bases. The chain's CDR3 is CASSVGGELTDTQYF. Written as DNA, the CDR3 is TGTGCCAGCAGCGTAGGAGGGGAACTCACAGATACGCAGTATTTT. Looking up the rest from reference TRBV11-3 and TRBJ2-3 gives the full variable domain: EAGVVQSPRYKIIEKKQPVAFWCNPISGHNTLYWYLQNLGQGPELLIRYENEEAVDDSQLPKDRFSAERLKGVDSTLKIQPAELGDSAVYLCASSVGGELTDTQYFGPGTRLTVL.

This clone was detected only a few times. This sequence joins TRBV7-9 and TRBJ1-2, with 8 bases identical to TRBD1. This CDR3 spans 15 amino acids. V gave up 1 base and J gave up 6 bases; unmatched junction bases: 7. Germline V gene lookup returns CDR1 SEHNR and CDR2 FQNEAQ (reference sequence). The CDR3: CASSLGTTGVDGYTF. CDR3 nucleotide sequence: TGTGCCAGCAGCTTAGGCACGACAGGGGTTGATGGCTACACCTTC.

The chain employs TRBV6-5 and TRBJ2-1, with 9 bases fitting TRBD2. CDR3 length equals 15 residues. Germline V lookup: CDR1 MNHEY, CDR2 SVGAGI. V gave up 3 bases and J gave up 6 bases; unmatched junction bases: 6. The DNA of the CDR3 is TGTGCCAGCAGTTATCGGCGGGGGGGCGTCAATGAGCAGTTCTTC. It specifies CASSYRRGGVNEQFF.

This sequence joins TRBV9 and TRBJ1-1; D is unresolved. The CDR3 consists of 14 residues. Trimming left V 0 bases short and J 7 bases short, with 13 bases between. Germline lookup yields CDR1 SGDLS and CDR2 YYNGEE. CDR3 loop: CASSVGSAYIEAFF. CDR3 bases: TGTGCCAGCAGCGTAGGGTCGGCTTACATTGAAGCTTTCTTT. The full variable domain, in which reference TRBV9 and TRBJ1-1 provide the parts outside the CDR3, is DSGVTQTPKHLITATGQRVTLRCSPRSGDLSVYWYQQSLDQGLQFLIQYYNGEERAKGNILERFSAQQFPDLHSELNLSSLELGDSALYFCASSVGSAYIEAFFGQGTRLTVV.

V usage is TRBV7-2 and J usage is TRBJ2-2; possible D gene TRBD2, 6 bases. The CDR3 is made up of 14 amino acids. V was cut by 7 bases and J by 2 bases, with 11 bases left in between. The germline CDR1 and CDR2 sequences are SGHTA and FQGNSA. The CDR3 is CASTPGSNTGELFF. The CDR3 bases are TGTGCCAGCACCCCCGGGAGTAACACCGGGGAGCTGTTTTTT.

Remarks on this clone: This sample also contains other DNA sequences that code for the same CDR3. The CDR3 reads CASSMTSGGQETQYF. The CDR3 coding sequence is TGTGCCAGTAGTATGACTAGCGGGGGCCAAGAGACCCAGTACTTC. The gene calls are TRBV19 and TRBJ2-5, with 12 bases identical to TRBD2. The CDR3 runs 15 residues. The V segment lost 3 bases and the J segment 1 base; nucleotides outside the gene matches: 0. CDR1 is LNHDA and CDR2 is SQIVND in the germline V gene (reference sequence).

This sequence joins TRBV5-1 and TRBJ2-1, with unresolved D. This CDR3 has 14 residues. CDR1 and CDR2 from the germline V gene are SGHRS and YFSETQ. V lost 2 bases to trimming and J lost 11 bases, with 17 bases between them. The CDR3 DNA reads TGCGCCAGCAGCTTACCCCCCGAAATCGTAAAGCAGTTCTTC. Translating it yields CASSLPPEIVKQFF.

V gene TRBV4-2 combines with J gene TRBJ2-1, with TRBD2 identical over 12 bases. J lost 6 bases, V lost 5 bases, and 5 bases had no gene match. This CDR3 is 15 amino acids long. The germline CDR1 and CDR2 sequences are LGHNA and YNFKEQ. CDR3 nucleotide sequence: TGTGCCAGCAGCTTTGGACTAGCGGGAACCAATGAGCAGTTCTTC. Protein sequence: CASSFGLAGTNEQFF.

The chain couples TRBV9 to TRBJ2-1, with 11 nucleotides matching TRBD2. Looked up from germline, CDR1 is SGDLS and CDR2 is YYNGEE. V lost 0 bases and J lost 10; bases outside the gene matches: 9. The CDR3 loop spans 16 amino acids. CDR3 loop: CASSVVGSGGAEEQFF. The CDR3 nucleotides read TGTGCCAGCAGCGTAGTGGGTAGCGGGGGGGCCGAAGAGCAGTTCTTC.

The chain combines TRBV6-6 with TRBJ1-1, with D uncertain. The CDR3 has 15 amino acids. CDR1 MNHNY and CDR2 SVGAGI come from the germline V gene (reference sequence). V was cut by 5 bases and J by 2 bases, with 15 bases left in between. CDR3 sequence reads: CASSQGDPVNTEAFF. CDR3 in DNA: TGTGCCAGCAGTCAAGGAGATCCCGTAAACACTGAAGCTTTCTTT.

CDR3 in amino acids: CASSIAVTVGRENTIYF. As DNA, the CDR3 is TGTGCCAGTAGTATTGCAGTCACAGTTGGACGAGAAAACACCATATATTTT. The V call is TRBV19, the J call TRBJ1-3, with D hard to call. CDR1 is LNHDA and CDR2 is SQIVND in the germline V gene (reference sequence). The CDR3 loop spans 17 amino acids. V was pared by 3 bases and J by 6 bases, with 21 bases between. The full variable domain, with the rest looked up from reference TRBV19 and TRBJ1-3, is DGGITQSPKYLFRKEGQNVTLSCEQNLNHDAMYWYRQDPGQGLRLIYYSQIVNDFQKGDIAEGYSVSREKKESFPLTVTSAQKNPTAFYLCASSIAVTVGRENTIYFGEGSWLTVV.

The chain employs TRBV9 and TRBJ2-7; a possible D gene is TRBD1 (5 bases). The V end lost 0 bases, the J end lost 6 bases, and 16 bases lay between the germline ends. The germline gives CDR1 SGDLS, CDR2 YYNGEE. The CDR3 spans 15 residues. Here the CDR3 DNA reads TGTGCCAGCAGCGTAGATGGGGTTGGGGCCACCGAGCAGTACTTC. Its protein is CASSVDGVGATEQYF.

The J gene is TRBJ2-2, the V gene TRBV4-1, with D hard to call. Trimming stripped 4 bases from V and 5 bases from J, with 5 bases between. Germline CDR1 MGHRA, CDR2 YSYEKL. The CDR3 is made up of 12 amino acids. CDR3 sequence: CASSLSTGELFF. CDR3 bases: TGCGCCAGCAGCCTAAGTACCGGGGAGCTGTTTTTT.

This clone was detected a few times. The chain joins TRBV14 to TRBJ1-2; D not certain. V gave up 2 bases and J gave up 7 bases, with 11 bases separating them. The CDR3 totals 13 residues. The germline CDR1 and CDR2 sequences are SGHDN and FVKESK. CDR3 nucleotides: TGTGCCAGCAGCCAAAGGGCAGTGGCTGGCTACACCTTC. It yields the protein CASSQRAVAGYTF.

V and J are TRBV19 and TRBJ1-1; 7 bases line up with TRBD1. The V and J ends lost 2 bases and 2 bases, in that order; junction bases with no gene match: 2. CDR1 and CDR2 (germline): LNHDA, SQIVND (reference sequence). CDR3 length: 14 amino acids. CDR3 bases: TGTGCCAGTAGTATAACAGGGGAAAACACTGAAGCTTTCTTT. This gives the protein CASSITGENTEAFF.

The chain is built from TRBV30 and TRBJ1-1; tentatively, D is TRBD1 (5 bases). This CDR3 region has 15 residues. V lost 4 bases, J lost 1 base, and 16 bases lay in between. In germline, CDR1 is GTSNPN, CDR2 SVGIG (reference sequence). The CDR3 loop reads CAWIRAGTGNTEAFF. CDR3 DNA sequence: TGTGCCTGGATCCGAGCGGGTACAGGGAACACTGAAGCTTTCTTT.

The chain has TRBV3-1 (or the pseudogene TRBV3-2) and TRBJ1-2; D call uncertain. Germline CDR1 LGHDT, CDR2 YNNKEL (reference sequence). Trimming stripped 0 bases from V and 0 bases from J, with 8 bases between. This CDR3 has 15 residues. CDR3 nucleotide sequence: TGTGCCAGCAGCCAAGATGGCAGATCTAACTATGGCTACACCTTC. Protein product: CASSQDGRSNYGYTF.

This rearrangement joins TRBV5-4 to TRBJ1-3; D unresolved. The CDR3 runs 15 residues. Germline CDR1 and CDR2: SGHNT and YYREEE (reference sequence). The ends were cut back, 4 bases at V and 4 bases at J, with 15 bases in the middle. CDR3 bases: TGTGCCAGCAGCCCCGCGCCCGGGTCAGGAAACACCATATATTTT. This encodes CASSPAPGSGNTIYF.

V gene TRBV27 combines with J gene TRBJ2-3; 9 bases agree with TRBD2. V was clipped by 2 bases and J by 1 base; unmatched bases: 16. Looked up from germline, CDR1 is MNHEY and CDR2 is SMNVEV (reference sequence). This CDR3 region has 20 residues. CDR3 sequence: CASSLASGGQPFKGTDTQYF. CDR3 sequence (DNA): TGTGCCAGCAGTTTAGCAAGCGGGGGGCAACCGTTTAAGGGCACAGATACGCAGTATTTT.

The rearrangement links TRBV15 to TRBJ1-4; D is unresolved. This CDR3 contains 16 residues. Germline CDR1 reads LNHNV; CDR2 reads YYDKDF (reference sequence). V gave up 0 bases and J gave up 6 bases, with 14 bases separating them. The CDR3 DNA is TGTGCCACCAGCAGAGACTCTGGGCCTCCGGATGAAAAACTGTTTTTT. Encoded protein: CATSRDSGPPDEKLFF.

The chain combines TRBV12-5 with TRBJ2-4; 7 bases line up with TRBD2. The CDR3 totals 15 residues. Looked up from germline, CDR1 is LGHNT and CDR2 is FRNRAP. After removal of 1 base from V and 4 bases from J, the junction contained 4 bases not matched to a gene. The CDR3 DNA reads TGTGCTAGTGGTTTGGGAGGGGAGGGGAAAAACATTCAGTACTTC. Translating it yields CASGLGGEGKNIQYF.

V is TRBV7-2 and J is TRBJ1-2; D not certain. Trimming pared 0 bases from V and 5 bases from J, leaving 4 bases between. CDR1 and CDR2 from the germline V gene are SGHTA and FQGNSA. The CDR3 sequence is 12 residues long. CDR3 DNA sequence: TGTGCCAGCAGCTTAGCGTCGTATGGCTACACCTTC. This gives the protein CASSLASYGYTF.

This clone was recorded only once. The J gene is TRBJ2-1, the V gene TRBV7-6; no firm D call. From germline, CDR1 is SGHVS and CDR2 FNYEAQ. Trimming cost V 1 base and J 0 bases, with 10 bases left between them. This CDR3 comprises 16 residues. In nucleotides, the CDR3 is TGTGCCAGCAGCTTAGGATATAATCCCTCCTACAATGAGCAGTTCTTC. This translates into CASSLGYNPSYNEQFF. Supplemented by reference TRBV7-6 and TRBJ2-1, the full variable domain reads GAGVSQSPRYKVTKRGQDVALRCDPISGHVSLYWYRQALGQGPEFLTYFNYEAQQDKSGLPNDRFSAERPEGSISTLTIQRTEQRDSAMYRCASSLGYNPSYNEQFFGPGTRLTVL.

The CDR3 spells CASSFGQGWDTQYF. The CDR3, as DNA: TGTGCCAGCAGCTTCGGACAGGGATGGGATACGCAGTATTTT. The gene calls are TRBV7-3 and TRBJ2-3; 8 bases fit TRBD1. The junction had 5 bases not matched to a gene; V was cut back by 3 bases and J by 6 bases. Per the germline V gene, CDR1 is SGHTA and CDR2 is FQGTGA. The CDR3 consists of 14 residues. Together with reference TRBV7-3 and TRBJ2-3, the CDR3 gives the full variable domain: GAGVSQTPSNKVTEKGKYVELRCDPISGHTALYWYRQSLGQGPEFLIYFQGTGAADDSGLPNDRFFAVRPEGSVSTLKIQRTERGDSAVYLCASSFGQGWDTQYFGPGTRLTVL.

This clone was picked up one time. This sequence joins TRBV7-6 and TRBJ1-1, with a possible D match to TRBD1 (6 bases). This CDR3 is 16 amino acids long. Per the germline V gene, CDR1 is SGHVS and CDR2 is FNYEAQ. Trimming cost V 3 bases and J 0 bases, with 14 bases left between them. CDR3 loop: CASSFNSRGMNTEAFF. CDR3 coding DNA: TGTGCCAGCAGCTTTAATAGCAGGGGCATGAACACTGAAGCTTTCTTT.

The CDR3 here is CASSLGVGELFF. CDR3 DNA: TGTGCCAGTAGTCTTGGGGTCGGGGAGCTGTTTTTT. The chain is built from TRBV19 and TRBJ2-2; D not resolved. Germline V CDR1 and CDR2: LNHDA, SQIVND (reference sequence). V was cut by 5 bases and J by 7 bases, with 8 bases left in between. This CDR3 region has 12 residues.

This clone was detected only a few times. The V gene is TRBV19, the J gene TRBJ2-7; D possibly corresponds to TRBD1 (5 bases). Trimming cost V 1 base and J 3 bases, with 13 bases left between them. The CDR3 is 15 residues long. Germline V CDR1 and CDR2: LNHDA, SQIVND (reference sequence). The CDR3 sequence: CASSIGGTLGYEQYF. The CDR3 DNA sequence: TGTGCCAGTAGTATAGGGGGCACCTTAGGCTACGAGCAGTACTTC.

This clone was observed once. V gene TRBV7-2 combines with J gene TRBJ1-2, with a weak D call TRBD1 (5 bases). This CDR3 has 16 amino acids. CDR1 is SGHTA and CDR2 is FQGNSA in the germline V gene. Deletions cut 1 base from V and 6 bases from J, with 18 bases between. CDR3 coding DNA: TGTGCCAGCAGCTTAGTGGTTGGGGTGGTAGGGGATGGCTACACCTTC. Translated: CASSLVVGVVGDGYTF.